One and the same sample provided the 3 T cell receptor beta chains below, sequenced in a study of T cell repertoires in cytomegalovirus infection. Using its own MiXCR run on the reads, TCRdb lists one record per CDR3 protein. The table includes more than 500,000 distinct CDR3 sequences, approximately 17% detected once. Sequencing input: CD8+ T cells from PBMCs. These receptors came from a human donor in good health (CMV status not recorded). Some clones in this sample may be carry-over from other donors' samples.

Ten or more counts support this clonotype. The V and J genes are TRBV12-3 or TRBV12-4 and TRBJ2-5, with 8 bases lining up with TRBD2. CDR3 length equals 18 residues. After removal of 2 bases from V and 1 base from J, the junction contained 12 bases not matched to a gene. The CDR3 here is CASSLSRWRGASQETQYF. CDR3 DNA sequence: TGTGCCAGCAGTTTATCACGGTGGCGGGGGGCCTCCCAAGAGACCCAGTACTTC.

This clonotype was observed at least ten times. This chain connects TRBV7-8 to TRBJ2-1; 9 bases fit TRBD2. Germline V CDR1 and CDR2: SGHVS, FQNEAQ. The trim removed 5 bases at V and 4 bases at J, leaving 30 bases unmatched. The CDR3 is 23 amino acids. CDR3 sequence (DNA): TGTGCCAGCAGCCACCCTATGATCGATGAGCGGTCGAGCGGGAGGTTCCTGTACAATGAGCAGTTCTTC. Its protein is CASSHPMIDERSSGRFLYNEQFF.

The table lists this clonotype with a few counts. This chain links TRBV10-3 with TRBJ2-1; 13 nucleotides match TRBD2. With V trimmed by 7 bases and J by 6 bases, 9 bases remained unmatched. The CDR3 contains 16 residues. Germline-derived CDR1 and CDR2 are ENHRY and SYGVKD. The CDR3 DNA sequence: TGTGCCATCACCTACTCCGGGACTAGCGGGGCCAATGAGCAGTTCTTC. This codes for CAITYSGTSGANEQFF.